These 27 T cell receptor beta chains came from one sample sequenced in a study of blood T cell repertoires in COVID-19. Some clones are missing from TCRdb's copy, which holds only in-frame ones; the method was immunoSEQ multiplex PCR. The table records 320,000 or so clones, around nine tenths of them present only once. Sequenced material: PBMCs or T cells enriched from blood (not recorded which). All receptors derive from a man aged 55 to 70 who had recovered from COVID-19.

V is TRBV10-3 and J is TRBJ2-3; D is uncertain. CDR1 and CDR2 from the germline V gene are ENHRY and SYGVKD. This CDR3 spans 13 amino acids. V lost 8 bases and J 2 bases, leaving 11 bases between the germline ends. Here the CDR3 reads CAIHLDPTDTQYF. The DNA of the CDR3 is TGTGCCATCCACCTAGATCCCACAGATACGCAGTATTTT.

This chain connects TRBV19 to TRBJ1-1, with TRBD1 as a possible D gene (5 bases). V lost 2 bases and J 3 bases, leaving 13 bases between the germline ends. The CDR3 totals 15 residues. CDR1 is LNHDA and CDR2 is SQIVND in the germline V gene (reference sequence). The CDR3 DNA is TGTGCCAGTAGTATACCAGGGTCTACGGACACTGAAGCTTTCTTT. Residues: CASSIPGSTDTEAFF.

This rearrangement joins TRBV7-9 to TRBJ1-1, with TRBD1 as a possible D gene (5 bases). This CDR3 comprises 15 residues. CDR1 is SEHNR and CDR2 is FQNEAQ in the germline V gene (reference sequence). V was clipped by 0 bases and J by 0 bases, with 8 bases between them. The chain's CDR3 is CASSLARGLNTEAFF. CDR3 bases: TGTGCCAGCAGCTTAGCTAGGGGTCTGAACACTGAAGCTTTCTTT.

This chain uses TRBV6-4 with TRBJ1-5; the match to TRBD1 covers 7 bases. V lost 5 bases to trimming and J lost 2 bases; unmatched junction nucleotides: 9. CDR3 length: 16 residues. The V gene's germline CDR1 is MRHNA and CDR2 SNTAGT. In DNA form, the CDR3 reads TGTGCCAGCAGTAAACAGGGGTGGGTTGGCAATCAGCCCCAGCATTTT. It codes for CASSKQGWVGNQPQHF.

The chain uses TRBV27 and TRBJ1-3; D possibly corresponds to TRBD1 (5 bases). CDR1 is MNHEY, CDR2 SMNVEV, per germline (reference sequence). The CDR3 consists of 17 residues. The V and J ends lost 3 bases and 3 bases respectively, with 18 bases between them. The CDR3 spells CASSFFPPGFGGNTIYF. The CDR3 DNA reads TGTGCCAGCAGTTTTTTTCCCCCAGGGTTTGGTGGAAACACCATATATTTT.

This chain joins TRBV10-3 and TRBJ2-5; 7 bases match TRBD1. Germline CDR1 is ENHRY and CDR2 is SYGVKD. With V trimmed by 2 bases and J by 2 bases, 8 bases remained unmatched. CDR3 length equals 16 residues. CDR3 sequence: CAISEGFRGQQETQYF. The CDR3 nucleotides read TGTGCCATCAGTGAGGGGTTTAGGGGACAGCAAGAGACCCAGTACTTC.

A word on this clone: At one end the junction does not follow the germline gene, possibly because of a read error. The DNA of the CDR3 is TGTGCTAGCAGCCCGGGACAGGGAGACACCTACGAGCAGTACTTC. Translation: CASSPGQGDTYEQYF. J is TRBJ2-7 and V is TRBV7-7, with TRBD1 matching over 9 bases. CDR3 length: 15 amino acids. Looked up from germline, CDR1 is SSHAT and CDR2 is FNYEAQ (reference sequence). Looking up the rest from reference TRBV7-7 and TRBJ2-7 gives the full variable domain: GAGVSQSPRYKVTKRGQDVTLRCDPISSHATLYWYQQALGQGPEFLTYFNYEAQPDKSGLPSDRFSAERPEGSISTLTIQRTEQRDSAMYRCASSPGQGDTYEQYFGPGTRLTVT.

The rearrangement joins TRBV5-6 to TRBJ2-1; tentatively, D is TRBD2 (5 bases). The CDR3 extends over 16 amino acids. With 5 bases removed from V and 4 bases from J, the gap between germline ends came to 19 bases. The germline CDR1 and CDR2 sequences are SGHDT and YYEEEE. CDR3 in amino acids: CASRWAAARTYNEQFF. The CDR3 DNA reads TGTGCCAGCAGGTGGGCAGCGGCCCGTACGTACAATGAGCAGTTCTTC.

CDR3 in DNA: TGCGCCAGCAGCTGGGACAGGAACACTGAAGCTTTCTTT. Its protein is CASSWDRNTEAFF. The chain has TRBV5-1 and TRBJ1-1, with 7 bases aligning to TRBD1. The V and J ends lost 3 bases and 1 base, in that order; junction bases with no gene match: 0. The CDR3 runs 13 residues. Germline V CDR1 and CDR2: SGHRS, YFSETQ.

The chain combines TRBV29-1 with TRBJ2-5, with 9 bases identical to TRBD1. The length of the CDR3 is 13 residues. From germline, CDR1 is SQVTM and CDR2 ANQGSEA. Trimming at V came to 7 bases and at J to 5 bases, leaving 8 bases not matched to a gene. CDR3 residues: CSARTGAGETQYF. The CDR3 nucleotides read TGCAGCGCGCGGACAGGGGCCGGGGAGACCCAGTACTTC.

This clone was detected once. The chain uses TRBV28 and TRBJ2-7; 10 bases match TRBD2. Germline V gives CDR1 MDHEN, CDR2 SYDVKM. The V gene end was trimmed by 7 bases and the J gene end by 6 bases; junction bases not matched to a gene: 15. The CDR3 has 16 residues. CDR3 protein: CASKSSASGRHGEQYF. CDR3 sequence (DNA): TGTGCCAGCAAGAGTTCGGCTAGCGGGAGACATGGCGAGCAGTACTTC.

The rearrangement joins TRBV6-6 to TRBJ2-4; D may be TRBD1 (5 bases). The germline CDR1 and CDR2 sequences are MNHNY and SVGAGI (reference sequence). V lost 6 bases and J lost 8, with 11 bases in between. The CDR3 totals 12 residues. CDR3: CASRGLGDIQYF. In DNA, the CDR3 is TGTGCCAGCAGGGGCCTAGGGGACATTCAGTACTTC.

The V call is TRBV18, the J call TRBJ2-5, with D perhaps matching TRBD1 (6 bases). Trimming took off 1 base at V and 5 bases at J, with 14 bases between the two ends. This CDR3 has 15 residues. The germline V gene has CDR1 KGHSH and CDR2 LQKENI. The CDR3 spells CASSPRQGRMETQYF. The CDR3 DNA reads as TGTGCCAGCTCACCACGCCAGGGGCGTATGGAGACCCAGTACTTC.

CDR3 loop: CASSPGGESPLHF. For the CDR3, the DNA is TGTGCCAGCAGCCCAGGAGGTGAATCACCCCTCCACTTT. This sequence joins TRBV3-1 (or the pseudogene TRBV3-2) and TRBJ1-6; D unclear. This CDR3 spans 13 amino acids. CDR1 and CDR2 (germline): LGHDT, YNNKEL (reference sequence). The V end lost 4 bases, the J end lost 10 bases, and 11 bases lay between the germline ends.

The V call is TRBV4-3, the J call TRBJ1-4; maybe TRBD1 (5 bases). The V gene lost 4 bases and the J gene lost 7 bases, with 16 bases spanning the gap. The CDR3 contains 15 residues. CDR1 and CDR2 (germline): LGHNA, YSLEER. The CDR3 loop is CASSPGPALSEKLFF. The CDR3 DNA reads as TGCGCCAGCAGCCCAGGGCCGGCCCTTAGTGAAAAACTGTTTTTT.

This clone has just one count. The J gene is TRBJ1-2, the V gene TRBV27, with D uncertain. Per the germline V gene, CDR1 is MNHEY and CDR2 is SMNVEV (reference sequence). The germline V and J ends were trimmed by 0 bases and 8 bases, with 10 bases remaining between them. The CDR3 runs 13 residues. In DNA, the CDR3 is TGTGCCAGCAGTTTATCCCCCCCGGGGGGCTACACCTTC. Its translation is CASSLSPPGGYTF.

The chain is built from TRBV19 and TRBJ1-5; D not resolved. Looked up from germline, CDR1 is LNHDA and CDR2 is SQIVND (reference sequence). The CDR3 contains 14 residues. The ends were cut back, 8 bases at V and 0 bases at J, with 11 bases in the middle. CDR3 in amino acids: CASDTTGSNQPQHF. The CDR3 nucleotides read TGTGCCAGTGACACAACTGGTAGCAATCAGCCCCAGCATTTT.

The chain couples TRBV7-2 to TRBJ2-7; possible D gene TRBD1, 6 bases. Germline CDR1 SGHTA, CDR2 FQGNSA. Trimming removed 1 base from V and 7 bases from J, with 14 bases in between. CDR3 length: 14 amino acids. CDR3 DNA: TGTGCCAGCAGCTTAGGTTGGGGGCCTAGGGAGCAGTACTTC. Translating gives CASSLGWGPREQYF.

The CDR3 nucleotides are TGTGCCAGCAGCTCTCAGCCGGGACTAGCGGGAGGACTCGTCTACAATGAGCAGTTCTTC. It specifies CASSSQPGLAGGLVYNEQFF. The gene calls are TRBV7-3 and TRBJ2-1; 15 bases are a match to TRBD2. V shed 4 bases, J shed 3 bases, and the junction held 13 bases outside the gene matches. Per germline, CDR1 SGHTA and CDR2 FQGTGA. The CDR3 covers 20 residues.

The J gene is TRBJ1-2, the V gene TRBV7-9, with TRBD1 matching over 7 bases. This CDR3 comprises 13 residues. CDR1 is SEHNR, CDR2 FQNEAQ, per germline (reference sequence). Losses at the gene ends were 3 bases for V and 8 bases for J; bases not matched to a gene: 6. The CDR3 reads CASSFSDRDGYTF. In nucleotides, the CDR3 is TGTGCCAGCAGCTTTAGTGACAGGGACGGCTACACCTTC.

The rearrangement uses TRBV19 and TRBJ1-2; 8 bases align to TRBD1. V gave up 5 bases and J gave up 0 bases; unmatched junction bases: 5. Germline V gives CDR1 LNHDA, CDR2 SQIVND (reference sequence). The CDR3 length is 15 residues. The CDR3 region has the DNA TGTGCCAGTAGTTTGCAGGGGGCCGCTAACTATGGCTACACCTTC. Translated: CASSLQGAANYGYTF.

The rearrangement links TRBV6-5 to TRBJ2-1; D not resolved. The CDR3 sequence is 14 residues long. Germline V gene lookup returns CDR1 MNHEY and CDR2 SVGAGI. V lost 0 bases, J lost 7 bases, and 10 bases lay in between. This CDR3 is CASSYSTSPNEQFF. Here the CDR3 DNA reads TGTGCCAGCAGTTACTCGACTTCCCCTAATGAGCAGTTCTTC.

The chain combines TRBV5-6 with TRBJ2-7; TRBD1 might be the D (6 bases). V lost 7 bases and J 3 bases, leaving 20 bases between the germline ends. CDR1 and CDR2 from the germline V gene are SGHDT and YYEEEE. The CDR3 has 15 residues. The CDR3 DNA is TGTGCCAGCGATCTACCCAATGACAGGATCTACGAGCAGTACTTC. Amino acids: CASDLPNDRIYEQYF.

This chain uses TRBV6-5 with TRBJ2-7; 11 positions match TRBD1. The CDR3 is 14 amino acids. Germline values: CDR1 MNHEY, CDR2 SVGAGI. V trimming: 6 bases; J trimming: 4 bases; junction bases outside the gene matches: 5. This chain's CDR3 is CASRKGQGGYEQYF. In nucleotides, the CDR3 is TGTGCCAGCAGAAAGGGACAGGGGGGATACGAGCAGTACTTC.

The rearrangement links TRBV25-1 to TRBJ1-1; 7 bases are a match to TRBD1. The germline V gene encodes CDR1 MGHDK and CDR2 SYGVNS. The CDR3 totals 13 residues. V was pared by 8 bases and J by 2 bases, with 5 bases of the junction left unmatched. CDR3 sequence: CASVGQANTEAFF. The CDR3 DNA sequence: TGTGCCAGCGTCGGACAGGCTAACACTGAAGCTTTCTTT.

A single count supports this clone. This rearrangement joins TRBV7-9 to TRBJ2-7; D not certain. The V gene lost 2 bases and the J gene lost 6 bases, with 14 bases spanning the gap. The CDR3 has 14 residues. Germline V gene lookup returns CDR1 SEHNR and CDR2 FQNEAQ (reference sequence). In DNA form, the CDR3 reads TGTGCCAGCAGCTTACCTCCTATGCCGGGCGAGCAGTACTTC. Encoded protein: CASSLPPMPGEQYF. Full variable domain (rest looked up from reference TRBV7-9 and TRBJ2-7): DTGVSQNPRHKITKRGQNVTFRCDPISEHNRLYWYRQTLGQGPEFLTYFQNEAQLEKSRLLSDRFSAERPKGSFSTLEIQRTEQGDSAMYLCASSLPPMPGEQYFGPGTRLTVT.

This chain uses TRBV7-2 with TRBJ2-2; D is ambiguous. In germline, CDR1 is SGHTA, CDR2 FQGNSA. With 5 bases removed from V and 6 bases from J, the gap between germline ends came to 7 bases. This CDR3 is 12 amino acids long. This CDR3 is CASSPFSGELFF. CDR3 DNA sequence: TGTGCCAGCAGCCCCTTTTCCGGGGAGCTGTTTTTT.